The 11 T cell receptor beta chains listed next were all sequenced from one sample in a study of beta chain bispecific antibodies for T cell cancers. Findings and caveats of the study: Most targeted TRBV signal came from the leukemia cell line cells, not normal T cells. Versus anti-CD19, anti-TRBV12 exposure cut the TRBV12-3 share of TRBV signal by roughly 99%.

T cells were expanded from blood mononuclear cells for about 3 days with anti-CD3 OKT3 or CD3/CD28 beads. Each CDR3 protein gets one entry after TCRdb re-called the 5' RACE reads with MiXCR. Of 20,000 to 25,000 distinct CDR3 sequences in the sample, approximately 2% were seen once. These receptors are not linked to any known antigen. The specimen comprised healthy donor T cells cultured with leukemia cells, sampled from a culture containing a bispecific antibody targeting TCR Vbeta12. These receptors originate from a human donor in good health. Some clones in this sample may be carry-over from other donors' samples.

This clonotype was counted many times. This sequence joins TRBV7-3 and TRBJ2-2; D gene ambiguous. In germline, CDR1 is SGHTA, CDR2 FQGTGA. This CDR3 contains 12 residues. Trimming pared 1 base from V and 8 bases from J, leaving 5 bases between. The CDR3, as DNA: TGTGCCAGCAGCTTAAAGGGTGGGGAGCTGTTTTTT. It translates to CASSLKGGELFF. The variable domain in full, with the rest retrieved from reference TRBV7-3 and TRBJ2-2, is GAGVSQTPSNKVTEKGKYVELRCDPISGHTALYWYRQSLGQGPEFLIYFQGTGAADDSGLPNDRFFAVRPEGSVSTLKIQRTERGDSAVYLCASSLKGGELFFGEGSRLTVL.

This clonotype was detected ten times or more. The genes are TRBV18 and TRBJ2-7; possible D gene TRBD1, 6 bases. CDR3 length: 13 residues. Trimming removed 2 bases at V and 1 base at J, with 6 bases between. Per the germline V gene, CDR1 is KGHSH and CDR2 is LQKENI. The CDR3: CASSPGTSYEQYF. In nucleotides, the CDR3 is TGTGCCAGCTCACCAGGGACATCCTACGAGCAGTACTTC.

There are many counts of this clonotype. The rearrangement uses TRBV9 and TRBJ1-2; unclear D gene. The CDR3 sequence is 13 residues long. Per the germline V gene, CDR1 is SGDLS and CDR2 is YYNGEE. Trimming stripped 5 bases from V and 3 bases from J, with 11 bases between. The CDR3 nucleotides read TGTGCCAGCAGTCCCCCCGTTGACTATGGCTACACCTTC. Its protein product is CASSPPVDYGYTF.

This clonotype has ten or more counts. The chain uses TRBV7-2 and TRBJ2-3, with 9 bases lining up with TRBD1. Trimming took 3 bases from V and 6 from J; bases not matched to a gene: 4. The length of the CDR3 is 14 residues. CDR1 is SGHTA, CDR2 FQGNSA, per germline. For the CDR3, the DNA is TGTGCCAGCAGCTTCGACAGGGGGTCTGATACGCAGTATTTT. The encoded protein is CASSFDRGSDTQYF.

There are many counts of this clonotype. The gene calls are TRBV9 and TRBJ2-3, with no clear D. The CDR3 spans 13 residues. V shed 1 base and J shed 2 bases, with 5 bases lying between them. From germline, CDR1 is SGDLS and CDR2 YYNGEE. In DNA form, the CDR3 reads TGTGCCAGCAGCGTAACCGTCACAGATACGCAGTATTTT. This translates into CASSVTVTDTQYF.

This clonotype was picked up many times. The chain joins TRBV3-1 to TRBJ1-3; a possible D gene is TRBD1 (5 bases). V lost 0 bases to trimming and J lost 0 bases, with 24 bases between them. Germline assignment: CDR1 LGHDT and CDR2 YNNKEL (reference sequence). CDR3 length equals 21 residues. CDR3 DNA sequence: TGTGCCAGCAGCCAAGATCTATGGTTTGGTAGTCAGGGCAACTCTGGAAACACCATATATTTT. Translating it yields CASSQDLWFGSQGNSGNTIYF. The variable domain in full, completed from reference TRBV3-1 and TRBJ1-3, reads DTAVSQTPKYLVTQMGNDKSIKCEQNLGHDTMYWYKQDSKKFLKIMFSYNNKELIINETVPNRFSPKSPDKAHLNLHINSLELGDSAVYFCASSQDLWFGSQGNSGNTIYFGEGSWLTVV.

This clonotype was found many times. V and J are TRBV5-1 and TRBJ2-1; D may be TRBD2 (6 bases). This CDR3 has 16 amino acids. The germline V gene encodes CDR1 SGHRS and CDR2 YFSETQ. Trimming removed 1 base from V and 6 bases from J, with 17 bases in between. CDR3 in DNA: TGCGCCAGCAGCTTGTGGGAGACTAGGGACTCCAATGAGCAGTTCTTC. Amino acids: CASSLWETRDSNEQFF.

At least ten counts were recorded for this clonotype. The chain is built from TRBV5-1 and TRBJ1-2; the D is unclear. The length of the CDR3 is 16 residues. Per the germline V gene, CDR1 is SGHRS and CDR2 is YFSETQ. V lost 0 bases, J lost 2 bases, and 14 bases lay in between. CDR3 loop: CASSLGESGSNYGYTF. CDR3 DNA sequence: TGCGCCAGCAGCTTGGGGGAATCCGGCTCCAACTATGGCTACACCTTC.

This clonotype was seen many times. The rearrangement joins TRBV6-5 to TRBJ2-7; TRBD1 might be the D (7 bases). The germline V and J ends were trimmed by 5 bases and 3 bases, with 14 bases remaining between them. The germline gives CDR1 MNHEY, CDR2 SVGAGI. CDR3 length: 14 residues. CDR3 sequence (DNA): TGTGCCAGCAGTCCCAGGGGGGAAGGCTACGAGCAGTACTTC. Translated, it gives CASSPRGEGYEQYF.

This clonotype was counted many times. This chain joins TRBV6-4 and TRBJ2-7; D call uncertain. Trimming removed 3 bases at V and 3 bases at J, with 9 bases between. Germline values: CDR1 MRHNA, CDR2 SNTAGT. CDR3 size: 13 residues. In DNA, the CDR3 is TGTGCCAGCAGTGAAATTCCGGGCTACGAGCAGTACTTC. Its translation is CASSEIPGYEQYF.

The table lists this clonotype with a few counts. V is TRBV12-5 and J is TRBJ2-5, with D unclear. V was cut by 8 bases and J by 0 bases, with 7 bases left in between. The CDR3 loop spans 12 amino acids. Germline V CDR1 and CDR2: LGHNT, FRNRAP. CDR3 nucleotides: TGTGCTAGTCGTGGGTACCAAGAGACCCAGTACTTC. Translating it yields CASRGYQETQYF.